Sequencing of this TCR beta chain was carried out in a study of OX40 agonist ivuxolimab in advanced cancers. TCRdb's table, derived via immunoSEQ multiplex PCR, lists solely in-frame clones and lacks some. The sample has 45,000 or so clones, more than 70% seen once. Points on this clone: The antigen remains unidentified.

This CDR3 spans 13 amino acids. Looked up from germline, CDR1 is SGHNT and CDR2 is YYREEE (reference sequence). With 4 bases removed from V and 8 bases from J, the gap between germline ends came to 12 bases. The study's findings and limits: The study observed clonal expansion of CD4+ and CD8+ blood T cells by week 6 at 0.1 to 3.0 mg/kg. There were, on average, more expanded clones in CD8+ T cells than in CD4+. Normalized T-cell clonal expansion was also low in some nonresponders.

The specimen comprised CD4+ or CD8+ T cells sorted from blood, sampled in a trial of the OX40 agonist ivuxolimab. This receptor was identified in an adult with an advanced solid tumor such as melanoma, head and neck, liver or kidney cancer. V is TRBV5-4 and J is TRBJ1-4, with D perhaps TRBD1 (5 bases). CDR3 sequence reads: CASSTDSREKLFF. CDR3 DNA sequence: TGTGCCAGCAGCACCGACAGCAGGGAAAAACTGTTTTTT.